The T cell receptor (beta chain) under discussion was sequenced for a study of T cell responses to AZD1222 COVID-19 vaccine. Some clones are missing from TCRdb's copy, which holds only in-frame ones; the method was immunoSEQ multiplex PCR. The sample lists fewer than 150,000 clones; roughly 92% were seen once. The study's findings and limits: It should be noted that donors were predominantly white British and more often female, and clonal diversity was possibly underestimated. Per reports, nearly half of all spike-specific TCRs target regions that are unmutated in variants. Repertoire samples came only from after the peak T cell response. Two doses of AZD1222 preceded a rise in Spike-specific TCR breadth and depth.

Germline V lookup: CDR1 MDHEN, CDR2 SYDVKM. Trimming removed 5 bases from V and 2 bases from J, with 3 bases in between. The CDR3 is 11 amino acids. As to this clone: Its antigen is undetermined. The sample has other DNA sequences that encode this CDR3 too.

Source: peripheral blood, taken 28 days after the second AZD1222 dose. The chain recombines TRBV28 with TRBJ1-2, with D unclear. This clonotype was sampled from an adult who received the AZD1222 COVID-19 vaccine. Here the CDR3 DNA reads TGTGCCAGCAGTGGGAACTATGGCTACACCTTC. It specifies CASSGNYGYTF.